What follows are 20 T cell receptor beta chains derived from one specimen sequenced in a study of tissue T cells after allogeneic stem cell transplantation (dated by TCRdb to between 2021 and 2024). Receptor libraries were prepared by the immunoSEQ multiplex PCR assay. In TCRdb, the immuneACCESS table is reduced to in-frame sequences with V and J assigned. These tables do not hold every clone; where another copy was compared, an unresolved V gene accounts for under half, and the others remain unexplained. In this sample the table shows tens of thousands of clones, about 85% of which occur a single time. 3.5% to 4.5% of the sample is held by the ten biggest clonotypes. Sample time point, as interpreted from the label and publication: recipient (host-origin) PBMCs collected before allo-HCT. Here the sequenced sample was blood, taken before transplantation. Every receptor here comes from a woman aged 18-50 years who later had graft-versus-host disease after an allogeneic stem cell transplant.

In DNA form, the CDR3 reads TGTGCCAGCAGTCAGGGACTAGCGGAAACCTCTACGTCTGAGCAGTTCTTC. It codes for CASSQGLAETSTSEQFF. The chain combines TRBV28 with TRBJ2-1; 11 bases are shared with TRBD2. With 5 bases clipped from V and 9 bases from J, the junction kept 15 bases outside the gene matches. There are 17 residues in the CDR3. CDR1 and CDR2 from the germline V gene are MDHEN and SYDVKM.

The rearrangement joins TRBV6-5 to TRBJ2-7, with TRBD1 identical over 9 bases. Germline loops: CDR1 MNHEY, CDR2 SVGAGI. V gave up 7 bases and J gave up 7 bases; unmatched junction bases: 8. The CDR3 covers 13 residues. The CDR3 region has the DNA TGTGCCAGCAACTTACAGGGGGCAGGGGAGCAGTACTTC. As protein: CASNLQGAGEQYF.

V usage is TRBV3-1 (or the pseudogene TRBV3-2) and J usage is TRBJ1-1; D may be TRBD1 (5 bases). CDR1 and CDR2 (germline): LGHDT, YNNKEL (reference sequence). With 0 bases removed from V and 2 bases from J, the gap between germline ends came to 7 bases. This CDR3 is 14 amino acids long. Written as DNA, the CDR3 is TGTGCCAGCAGCCAAGAGGGGGACAACACTGAAGCTTTCTTT. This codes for CASSQEGDNTEAFF.

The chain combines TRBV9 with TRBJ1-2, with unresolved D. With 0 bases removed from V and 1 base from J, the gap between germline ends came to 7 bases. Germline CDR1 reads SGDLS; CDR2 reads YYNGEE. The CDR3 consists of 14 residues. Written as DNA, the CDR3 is TGTGCCAGCAGCGTAGACAGCCTTAACTATGGCTACACCTTC. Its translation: CASSVDSLNYGYTF.

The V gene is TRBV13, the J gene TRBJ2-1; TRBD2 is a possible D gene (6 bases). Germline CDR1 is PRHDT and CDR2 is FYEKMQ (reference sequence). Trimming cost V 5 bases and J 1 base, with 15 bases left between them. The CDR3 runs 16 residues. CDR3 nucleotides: TGTGCCAGCAGCCCCGGACTACTGACATCCTACAATGAGCAGTTCTTC. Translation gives CASSPGLLTSYNEQFF.

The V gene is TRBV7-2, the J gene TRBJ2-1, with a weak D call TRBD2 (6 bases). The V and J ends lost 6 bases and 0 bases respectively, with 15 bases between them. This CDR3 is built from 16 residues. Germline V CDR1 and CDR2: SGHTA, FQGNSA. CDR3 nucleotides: TGTGCCAGCAGTCTGAGCGGAGGGAGCTCCTACAATGAGCAGTTCTTC. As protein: CASSLSGGSSYNEQFF.

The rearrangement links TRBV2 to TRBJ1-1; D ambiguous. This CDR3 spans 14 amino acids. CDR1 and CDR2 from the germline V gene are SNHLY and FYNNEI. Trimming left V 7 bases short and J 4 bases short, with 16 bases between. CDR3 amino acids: CASTADLWVTEAFF. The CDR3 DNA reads TGTGCCAGCACCGCCGATCTATGGGTCACTGAAGCTTTCTTT.

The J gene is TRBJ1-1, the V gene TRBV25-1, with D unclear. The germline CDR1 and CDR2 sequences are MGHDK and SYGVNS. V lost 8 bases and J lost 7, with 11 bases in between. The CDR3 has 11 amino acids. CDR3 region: CASSRPGEAFF. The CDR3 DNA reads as TGTGCCAGCTCCCGACCTGGTGAAGCTTTCTTT.

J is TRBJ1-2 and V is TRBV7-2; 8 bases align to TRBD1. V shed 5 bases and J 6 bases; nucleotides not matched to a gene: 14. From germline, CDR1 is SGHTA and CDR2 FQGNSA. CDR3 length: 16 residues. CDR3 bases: TGTGCCAGCAGCATTCTTCCGGGGACAGGCGGAAATGGCTACACCTTC. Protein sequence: CASSILPGTGGNGYTF. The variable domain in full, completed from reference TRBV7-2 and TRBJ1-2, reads GAGVSQSPSNKVTEKGKDVELRCDPISGHTALYWYRQSLGQGLEFLIYFQGNSAPDKSGLPSDRFSAERTGGSVSTLTIQRTQQEDSAVYLCASSILPGTGGNGYTFGSGTRLTVV.

Here the CDR3 reads CASSLFEVGATEAFF. The CDR3 bases are TGCGCCAGCAGCTTGTTCGAGGTCGGCGCCACTGAAGCTTTCTTT. The chain is built from TRBV5-1 and TRBJ1-1; D is unclear. Germline assignment: CDR1 SGHRS and CDR2 YFSETQ. Trimming took 1 base from V and 4 from J, leaving 14 bases between them. This CDR3 has 15 residues.

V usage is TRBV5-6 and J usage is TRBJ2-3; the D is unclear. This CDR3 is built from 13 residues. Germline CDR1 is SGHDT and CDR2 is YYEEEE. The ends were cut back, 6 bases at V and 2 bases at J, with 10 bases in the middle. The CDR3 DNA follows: TGTGCCAGCACCACCGGGTTCACAGATACGCAGTATTTT. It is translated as CASTTGFTDTQYF.

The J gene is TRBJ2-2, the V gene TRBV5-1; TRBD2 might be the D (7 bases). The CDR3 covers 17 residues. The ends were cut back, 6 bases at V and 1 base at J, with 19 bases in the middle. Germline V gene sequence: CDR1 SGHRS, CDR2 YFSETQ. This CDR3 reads CASTRGAGALNTGELFF. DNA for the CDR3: TGCGCCAGCACTCGGGGCGCGGGGGCCCTGAACACCGGGGAGCTGTTTTTT.

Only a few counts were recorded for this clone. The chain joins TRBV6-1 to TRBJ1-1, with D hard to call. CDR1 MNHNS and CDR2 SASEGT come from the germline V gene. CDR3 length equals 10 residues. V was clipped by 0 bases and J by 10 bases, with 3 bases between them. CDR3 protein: CASSEAGAFF. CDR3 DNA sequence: TGTGCCAGCAGTGAAGCTGGAGCTTTCTTT.

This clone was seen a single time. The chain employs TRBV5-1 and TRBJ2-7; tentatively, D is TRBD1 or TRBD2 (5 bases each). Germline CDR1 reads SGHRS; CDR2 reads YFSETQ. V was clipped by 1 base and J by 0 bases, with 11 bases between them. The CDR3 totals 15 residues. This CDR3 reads CASSLFPGSSYEQYF. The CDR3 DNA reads TGCGCCAGCAGCTTGTTCCCAGGGAGCTCCTACGAGCAGTACTTC.

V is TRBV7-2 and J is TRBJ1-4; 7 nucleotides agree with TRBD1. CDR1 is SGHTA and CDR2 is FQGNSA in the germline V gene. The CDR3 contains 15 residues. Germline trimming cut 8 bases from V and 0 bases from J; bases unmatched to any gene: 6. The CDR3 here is CASGDSQATNEKLFF. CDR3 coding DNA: TGTGCCAGCGGGGACAGTCAAGCAACTAATGAAAAACTGTTTTTT. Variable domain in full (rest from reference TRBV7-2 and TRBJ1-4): GAGVSQSPSNKVTEKGKDVELRCDPISGHTALYWYRQSLGQGLEFLIYFQGNSAPDKSGLPSDRFSAERTGGSVSTLTIQRTQQEDSAVYLCASGDSQATNEKLFFGSGTQLSVL.

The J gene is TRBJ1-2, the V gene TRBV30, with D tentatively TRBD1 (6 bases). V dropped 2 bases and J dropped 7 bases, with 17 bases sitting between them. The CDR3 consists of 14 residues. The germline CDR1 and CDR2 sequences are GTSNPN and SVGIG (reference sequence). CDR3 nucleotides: TGTGCCTGGAGTTGGACAGAGGATTTAGGTGGCTACACCTTC. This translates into CAWSWTEDLGGYTF.

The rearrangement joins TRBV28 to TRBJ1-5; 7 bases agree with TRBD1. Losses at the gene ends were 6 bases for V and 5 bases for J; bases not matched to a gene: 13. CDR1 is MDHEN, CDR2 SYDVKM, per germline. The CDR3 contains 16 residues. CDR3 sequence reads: CASRPQYRGSHQPQHF. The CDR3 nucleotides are TGTGCCAGCAGACCCCAATACAGGGGATCACATCAGCCCCAGCATTTT.

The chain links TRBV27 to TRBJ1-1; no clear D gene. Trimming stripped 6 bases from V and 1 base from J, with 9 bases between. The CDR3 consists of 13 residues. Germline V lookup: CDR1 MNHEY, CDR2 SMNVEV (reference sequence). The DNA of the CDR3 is TGTGCCAGCAGATTTACCGAGAACACTGAAGCTTTCTTT. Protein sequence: CASRFTENTEAFF.

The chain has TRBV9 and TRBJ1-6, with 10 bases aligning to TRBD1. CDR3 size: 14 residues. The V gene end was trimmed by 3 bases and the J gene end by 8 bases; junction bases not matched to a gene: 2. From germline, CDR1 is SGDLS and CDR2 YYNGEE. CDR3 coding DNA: TGTGCCAGCAGCGAGGGGACAGGGGATTCACCCCTCCACTTT. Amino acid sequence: CASSEGTGDSPLHF. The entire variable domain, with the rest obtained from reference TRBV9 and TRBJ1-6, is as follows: DSGVTQTPKHLITATGQRVTLRCSPRSGDLSVYWYQQSLDQGLQFLIQYYNGEERAKGNILERFSAQQFPDLHSELNLSSLELGDSALYFCASSEGTGDSPLHFGNGTRLTVT.

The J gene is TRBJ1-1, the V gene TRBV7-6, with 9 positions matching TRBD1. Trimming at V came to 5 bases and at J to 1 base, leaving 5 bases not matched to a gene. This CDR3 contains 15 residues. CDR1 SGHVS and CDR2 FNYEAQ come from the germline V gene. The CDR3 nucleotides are TGTGCCAGCAGCCCGGACAGGGGCGAGAACACTGAAGCTTTCTTT. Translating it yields CASSPDRGENTEAFF.